The entry that follows covers one T cell receptor (beta chain) sequence. The antigen remains unidentified. This sample stems from a study of OX40 agonist ivuxolimab in advanced cancers. General study results and limits: There was clonal expansion of CD4+ and CD8+ blood T cells by week 6 at 0.1 to 3.0 mg/kg.

The V and J ends lost 3 bases and 8 bases, in that order; junction bases with no gene match: 9. The length of the CDR3 is 15 residues. From germline, CDR1 is MDHEN and CDR2 SYDVKM. Measured with immunoSEQ multiplex PCR; TCRdb has only the in-frame clones, and not every one. The sample contains around 69,000 clones, 80% to 90% of which appear only once. Material: CD4+ or CD8+ T cells sorted from blood, obtained in a trial of the OX40 agonist ivuxolimab. J is TRBJ2-1 and V is TRBV28, with 8 bases that match TRBD2. The source is an adult with an advanced solid tumor such as melanoma, head and neck, liver or kidney cancer. Written as DNA, the CDR3 is TGTGCCAGCAGTTTCCGAGCGGGAGCGGGCGATGAGCAGTTCTTC. It is translated as CASSFRAGAGDEQFF.